Reported below is one TCR beta chain. Trimming cost V 0 bases and J 7 bases, with 19 bases left between them. Germline CDR1 reads SGDLS; CDR2 reads YYNGEE. The CDR3 extends over 17 amino acids. Profiled with immunoSEQ multiplex PCR; TCRdb holds only in-frame clones, not every one. In the table there are fewer than 40,000 clones, over 75% of which are singletons. These data are taken from a study of T cell changes during pregnancy in multiple sclerosis. The sequence was collected from a female donor with multiple sclerosis, enrolled in a pregnancy study. V usage is TRBV9 and J usage is TRBJ2-2, with a tentative D call TRBD1 (5 bases). The sequencing here drew on CD8+ T cells from peripheral blood mononuclear cells, taken in the first trimester of pregnancy. CDR3 DNA sequence: TGTGCCAGCAGCGTAGTAGGACCAAGGTTCAGGGACGGGGAGCTGTTTTTT. It is translated as CASSVVGPRFRDGELFF. The full variable domain, in which reference TRBV9 and TRBJ2-2 provide the parts outside the CDR3, is DSGVTQTPKHLITATGQRVTLRCSPRSGDLSVYWYQQSLDQGLQFLIQYYNGEERAKGNILERFSAQQFPDLHSELNLSSLELGDSALYFCASSVVGPRFRDGELFFGEGSRLTVL.